This T cell receptor beta chain was recorded in a study of blood T cell repertoires in COVID-19. Study-wide context: The United States, Italy and Spain were the sources of the acute and convalescent COVID-19 samples. Sample material is recorded as cDNA or gDNA derived from T cells, B-cell-depleted T cells, or PBMCs.

Authors' analysis steps: By means of reference gene primer amplification, nucleated cell counts were estimated. Data came from immunoSEQ multiplex PCR; TCRdb stores just in-frame clones and leaves some out. The V and J calls and clone size come from that table; D and trimming were worked out from the DNA. The sample has tens of thousands of clones, around two thirds seen once; the top ten hold approximately 4.1%. This clone has only a few counts. This CDR3 spans 19 amino acids. The germline gives CDR1 SGHAT, CDR2 FQNNGV. The V and J ends lost 5 bases and 0 bases respectively, with 23 bases between them. The Seattle patients, enrolled during active infection, were followed longitudinally.

The source material was peripheral blood. The chain links TRBV11-2 to TRBJ2-1; tentatively, D is TRBD2 (5 bases). The TCR sequence derives from a man between 65 and 79 years old with COVID-19, enrolled during active disease. CDR3 sequence (DNA): TGTGCCAGCAGCAAGGCGGGTCTAGCTCCCAGGAGCTCCTACAATGAGCAGTTCTTC. This gives the protein CASSKAGLAPRSSYNEQFF.